Following are 25 T cell receptor beta chains from one sample sequenced in a study of CD8+CD57+ T cells in acquired aplastic anemia (dated by TCRdb to the late 2010s). The sequencing machine was an Illumina HiSeq 2000. Genomic DNA served as template for TCR beta VDJ combination and CDR3 sequence profiling. The raw public reads went through TCRdb reprocessing: fastp at Q25, MiXCR clone calling, in-frame beta chains kept. Records with the same CDR3 protein are collapsed into one entry carrying the most frequent genes and DNA. Counted in this sample were 110,000 or so distinct CDR3 sequences; 58% of them appeared once. Clones ranked in the top ten supply about 29% of the sample. Flow cytometry had shown CD8+CD57+ cell expansion in the patients selected for sequencing. Sequencing was done on a sample of sorted CD4+, CD8+, or CD8+CD57+ T cells (not recorded which) from PBMCs. These receptors were collected from a human donor with aplastic anemia.

This chain joins TRBV7-2 and TRBJ1-2, with D possibly matching TRBD1 (6 bases). This CDR3 has 14 residues. V gave up 9 bases and J gave up 7 bases, with 21 bases separating them. The germline V gene encodes CDR1 SGHTA and CDR2 FQGNSA. CDR3 nucleotide sequence: TGTGCCAGGAGACAGGCGGGGGATGCTCCTGGCTACACCTTC. Residues: CARRQAGDAPGYTF.

This clonotype showed up just once. V gene TRBV9 combines with J gene TRBJ1-4; D unclear. V was shortened by 0 bases and J by 5 bases, with 8 bases between the two germline ends. Germline V gene lookup returns CDR1 SGDLS and CDR2 YYNGEE. CDR3 length equals 14 residues. The DNA of the CDR3 is TGTGCCAGCAGCGTAGGTACCGGAAATGAAAAACTGTTTTTT. This sequence encodes CASSVGTGNEKLFF.

The rearrangement uses TRBV2 and TRBJ1-6; 9 nucleotides agree with TRBD1. The CDR3 length is 14 residues. Germline V gene data show CDR1 as SNHLY and CDR2 as FYNNEI. V was pared by 7 bases and J by 7 bases, with 5 bases of the junction left unmatched. CDR3 coding DNA: TGTGCCAGCATGGGGGGACAGGGAAATTCACCCCTCCACTTT. This encodes CASMGGQGNSPLHF.

This clonotype occurred many times. This chain joins TRBV10-2 and TRBJ2-5, with a tentative D call TRBD2 (5 bases). Between the trimmed V and J ends, which lost 3 bases and 5 bases, there was a span of 7 bases. The germline V gene has CDR1 WSHSY and CDR2 SAAADI. CDR3 length: 12 amino acids. The CDR3 coding sequence is TGCGCCAGCAGTGAAGGACTTGAGACCCAGTACTTC. This codes for CASSEGLETQYF.

The genes are TRBV20-1 and TRBJ1-1, with 8 bases aligning to TRBD1. Germline assignment: CDR1 DFQATT and CDR2 SNEGSKA (reference sequence). V lost 6 bases to trimming and J lost 3 bases; unmatched junction nucleotides: 3. This CDR3 contains 12 residues. The CDR3 DNA follows: TGCAGTGCCAGACAGGGGCACACTGAAGCTTTCTTT. Protein product: CSARQGHTEAFF.

This clonotype was counted at least ten times. The chain couples TRBV15 to TRBJ2-7; 10 positions match TRBD1. J was trimmed by 4 bases and V by 8 bases; bases with no gene match: 17. The CDR3 is made up of 17 amino acids. Germline V lookup: CDR1 LNHNV, CDR2 YYDKDF (reference sequence). In DNA, the CDR3 is TGTGCCACCGGATCCACGCGGACAGGGGGGCGCGGGTACGAGCAGTACTTC. As protein: CATGSTRTGGRGYEQYF.

In its sample, this clonotype was seen many times. V and J are TRBV12-3 or TRBV12-4 and TRBJ1-5; no clear D gene. The CDR3 totals 15 residues. The V and J ends lost 4 bases and 4 bases respectively, with 14 bases between them. CDR3 DNA sequence: TGTGCCAGCAGTTCTTCCCTTGAGGCAAATCAGCCCCAGCATTTT. Its translation: CASSSSLEANQPQHF.

This clonotype was recorded only once. V and J are TRBV19 and TRBJ1-1; a weak D match, TRBD1 (6 bases). Trimming left V 9 bases short and J 5 bases short, with 10 bases between. Germline V gene lookup returns CDR1 LNHDA and CDR2 SQIVND (reference sequence). The CDR3 length is 11 residues. DNA for the CDR3: TGTGCCAGCCAGGGGTGGACTGAAGCTTTCTTT. This codes for CASQGWTEAFF.

This clonotype was observed at least ten times. V usage is TRBV7-8 and J usage is TRBJ1-2, with 10 bases that match TRBD1. V shed 1 base and J 7 bases; nucleotides not matched to a gene: 9. Germline V CDR1 and CDR2: SGHVS, FQNEAQ. There are 16 residues in the CDR3. CDR3: CASSLEGDRGLSGYTF. For the CDR3, the DNA is TGTGCCAGCAGCTTAGAGGGGGACAGGGGACTTAGTGGCTACACCTTC. The full variable domain, completed using reference TRBV7-8 and TRBJ1-2, is GAGVSQSPRYKVAKRGQDVALRCDPISGHVSLFWYQQALGQGPEFLTYFQNEAQLDKSGLPSDRFFAERPEGSVSTLKIQRTQQEDSAVYLCASSLEGDRGLSGYTFGSGTRLTVV.

This clonotype was seen many times. This chain joins TRBV28 and TRBJ2-7, with D unresolved. Between the trimmed V and J ends, which lost 3 bases and 4 bases, there was a span of 7 bases. Per the germline V gene, CDR1 is MDHEN and CDR2 is SYDVKM. CDR3 length: 12 residues. CDR3 nucleotide sequence: TGTGCCAGCAGTTTCGTTCGGTACGAGCAGTACTTC. Amino acids: CASSFVRYEQYF.

This clonotype was found many times. The chain combines TRBV9 with TRBJ1-1, with D uncertain. V was shortened by 0 bases and J by 1 base, with 7 bases between the two germline ends. CDR1 and CDR2 from the germline V gene are SGDLS and YYNGEE. The CDR3 has 14 amino acids. In nucleotides, the CDR3 is TGTGCCAGCAGCGTAGGAGGTCCGAACACTGAAGCTTTCTTT. Translated: CASSVGGPNTEAFF.

As to this clonotype: This may arise from a read error, as a much more abundant clone is one base away. Given the absence of the conserved phenylalanine or tryptophan at the CDR3 end, a read error is likely. The genes are TRBV11-3 and TRBJ2-1; no clear D gene. The germline V and J ends were trimmed by 5 bases and 2 bases, with 7 bases remaining between them. In germline, CDR1 is SGHNT, CDR2 YENEEA. This CDR3 has 13 residues. The CDR3 coding sequence is TGTGCCAGCAGCACTCCCCCCTACAATGAGCAGTTCTGC. Translated, it gives CASSTPPYNEQFC.

In nucleotides, the CDR3 is TGTGCCAGCACCGGACAGGGGAATGGCTACACCTTC. The encoded protein is CASTGQGNGYTF. The V and J genes are TRBV7-9 and TRBJ1-2; TRBD1 aligns across 9 bases. The CDR3 sequence is 12 residues long. The J segment lost 6 bases and the V segment lost 7 bases, leaving 3 bases of the junction unmatched. Germline V gene sequence: CDR1 SEHNR, CDR2 FQNEAQ (reference sequence).

The table lists this clonotype with many counts. The chain uses TRBV7-7 and TRBJ2-1; possible D gene TRBD1, 6 bases. Germline V gene lookup returns CDR1 SSHAT and CDR2 FNYEAQ (reference sequence). This CDR3 comprises 13 residues. Trimming shortened V by 5 bases and J by 4 bases, and 9 bases separated the two germline ends. This CDR3 is CASSRTVYNEQFF. As DNA, the CDR3 is TGTGCCAGCAGCAGGACAGTGTACAATGAGCAGTTCTTC. Combining the CDR3 with reference TRBV7-7 and TRBJ2-1 gives the whole variable domain GAGVSQSPRYKVTKRGQDVTLRCDPISSHATLYWYQQALGQGPEFLTYFNYEAQPDKSGLPSDRFSAERPEGSISTLTIQRTEQRDSAMYRCASSRTVYNEQFFGPGTRLTVL.

The chain combines TRBV29-1 with TRBJ1-2; weak D call: TRBD1 (5 bases). The V and J ends lost 4 bases and 4 bases respectively, with 13 bases between them. Germline values: CDR1 SQVTM, CDR2 ANQGSEA. The CDR3 consists of 13 residues. For the CDR3, the DNA is TGCAGCGTTGGAAGGGGAGAGGGCTATGGCTACACCTTC. Its protein product is CSVGRGEGYGYTF.

This clonotype occurred many times. This rearrangement joins TRBV19 to TRBJ2-5; D might be TRBD2 (6 bases). The CDR3 sequence is 12 residues long. Germline V CDR1 and CDR2: LNHDA, SQIVND (reference sequence). Trimming cost V 8 bases and J 4 bases, with 11 bases left between them. CDR3 protein: CASRQGGETQYF. The CDR3 nucleotides read TGTGCCAGTCGGCAGGGAGGAGAGACCCAGTACTTC.

This clonotype occurred once. V gene TRBV11-2 combines with J gene TRBJ2-1, with TRBD2 matching 13 bases. Germline V gene sequence: CDR1 SGHAT, CDR2 FQNNGV. V shed 4 bases and J 10 bases; nucleotides not matched to a gene: 10. This CDR3 comprises 16 residues. The CDR3 region is CASSSGLAGDLGEQFF. The DNA for the CDR3 is TGTGCCAGCAGCTCAGGACTAGCGGGAGATTTAGGGGAGCAGTTCTTC.

This clonotype was detected only a few times. The rearrangement joins TRBV10-3 to TRBJ1-2, with a weak D call TRBD1 (6 bases). Germline CDR1 ENHRY, CDR2 SYGVKD. The V end was cut by 7 bases, the J end by 7 bases, with 19 bases between. The CDR3 is 14 amino acids. The CDR3, as DNA: TGTGCCATCACTCGGGGGTTAGGGGGTAGTGGCTACACCTTC. It is translated as CAITRGLGGSGYTF.

V is TRBV10-2 and J is TRBJ2-7; TRBD2 matches at 8 bases. CDR1 is WSHSY, CDR2 SAAADI, per germline. Losses at the gene ends were 4 bases for V and 0 bases for J; bases not matched to a gene: 2. This CDR3 contains 14 residues. The chain's CDR3 is CASSGGTSSYEQYF. The CDR3 DNA follows: TGCGCCAGCAGTGGTGGGACTAGCTCCTACGAGCAGTACTTC.

This clonotype was seen more than once but under ten times. The chain couples TRBV25-1 to TRBJ2-5; TRBD1 matches at 11 bases. Losses at the gene ends were 4 bases for V and 3 bases for J; bases not matched to a gene: 4. The CDR3 is 15 residues long. In germline, CDR1 is MGHDK, CDR2 SYGVNS. CDR3 DNA: TGTGCCAGCAGTGCCAGGGACAGGGGGGAAGAGACCCAGTACTTC. It yields the protein CASSARDRGEETQYF.

Only one count was recorded for this clonotype. The V call is TRBV19, the J call TRBJ1-6; possible D gene TRBD1, 5 bases. V lost 6 bases and J lost 7, with 16 bases in between. Germline-derived CDR1 and CDR2 are LNHDA and SQIVND (reference sequence). The CDR3 extends over 15 amino acids. In DNA, the CDR3 is TGTGCCAGTAGAGATGGATGGGGCGTCAATTCACCCCTCCACTTT. Translation: CASRDGWGVNSPLHF. Complete variable domain (other parts from reference TRBV19 and TRBJ1-6): DGGITQSPKYLFRKEGQNVTLSCEQNLNHDAMYWYRQDPGQGLRLIYYSQIVNDFQKGDIAEGYSVSREKKESFPLTVTSAQKNPTAFYLCASRDGWGVNSPLHFGNGTRLTVT.

This clonotype was counted between two and nine times. CDR3 DNA sequence: TGTGCCACCAGCAGAGACCAGGGGGGGTGGGATGAGCAGTTCTTC. Encoded protein: CATSRDQGGWDEQFF. The chain carries TRBV15 and TRBJ2-1; D may match TRBD1 or TRBD2 (7 bases each). CDR3 length: 15 residues. Looked up from germline, CDR1 is LNHNV and CDR2 is YYDKDF (reference sequence). Trimming stripped 0 bases from V and 8 bases from J, with 14 bases between. The variable domain in full, completed from reference TRBV15 and TRBJ2-1, reads DAMVIQNPRYQVTQFGKPVTLSCSQTLNHNVMYWYQQKSSQAPKLLFHYYDKDFNNEADTPDNFQSRRPNTSFCFLDIRSPGLGDTAMYLCATSRDQGGWDEQFFGPGTRLTVL.

This clonotype was counted between two and nine times. The chain joins TRBV10-1 to TRBJ1-3; TRBD1 matches 7 bases. Germline CDR1 reads WNHNN; CDR2 reads SYGVQD (reference sequence). The CDR3 sequence is 15 residues long. The V gene end was trimmed by 2 bases and the J gene end by 2 bases; junction bases not matched to a gene: 3. CDR3 protein: CASSEPDRAGNTIYF. The CDR3 bases are TGCGCCAGCAGTGAGCCAGACAGGGCTGGAAACACCATATATTTT.

V usage is TRBV5-1 and J usage is TRBJ2-3; TRBD1 agrees at 7 bases. V dropped 4 bases and J dropped 0; count of bases not matched to a gene: 2. There are 14 residues in the CDR3. The germline V gene has CDR1 SGHRS and CDR2 YFSETQ. This CDR3 reads CASSTGDSTDTQYF. The CDR3 DNA is TGCGCCAGCAGCACAGGGGACAGCACAGATACGCAGTATTTT.

This clonotype was seen ten or more times. This chain uses TRBV9 with TRBJ1-1; D gene unclear. The V end lost 0 bases, the J end lost 1 base, and 7 bases lay between the germline ends. The CDR3 has 14 amino acids. From germline, CDR1 is SGDLS and CDR2 YYNGEE. The chain's CDR3 is CASSVDDPNTEAFF. CDR3 nucleotides: TGTGCCAGCAGCGTAGACGATCCGAACACTGAAGCTTTCTTT.